Listed here are 13 T cell receptor beta chains from one sample, sequenced in a study of T cell responses to AZD1222 COVID-19 vaccine. Only in-frame clones appear in the TCRdb table, and some are missing; sequencing was by immunoSEQ multiplex PCR. The table lists 90,000 to 120,000 clones, about 93% of them singletons. Sequenced here: peripheral blood, sampled on day 0 of AZD1222 vaccination. Source of these receptors: an adult in good health.

This clone was picked up one time. The chain combines TRBV30 with TRBJ1-1; tentative D call: TRBD1 (6 bases). The CDR3 sequence is 13 residues long. The V end lost 5 bases, the J end lost 10 bases, and 20 bases lay between the germline ends. In germline, CDR1 is GTSNPN, CDR2 SVGIG (reference sequence). CDR3 loop: CAWRPGAGATAFF. DNA of the CDR3: TGTGCCTGGCGCCCAGGGGCGGGGGCTACAGCTTTCTTT.

The chain links TRBV19 to TRBJ1-2; TRBD1 matches 9 bases. Per the germline V gene, CDR1 is LNHDA and CDR2 is SQIVND (reference sequence). This CDR3 is 14 amino acids long. With 5 bases clipped from V and 7 bases from J, the junction kept 8 bases outside the gene matches. CDR3 region: CASSPNRGPIGYTF. CDR3 sequence (DNA): TGTGCCAGTAGTCCGAACAGGGGGCCAATTGGCTACACCTTC.

The chain couples TRBV4-2 to TRBJ2-5; 8 nucleotides align to TRBD2. This CDR3 spans 17 amino acids. V lost 0 bases to trimming and J lost 5 bases; unmatched junction nucleotides: 11. Germline V gives CDR1 LGHNA, CDR2 YNFKEQ. CDR3 sequence (DNA): TGTGCCAGCAGCCAAGATGTAATAGCGGGGCGGGAGGAGACCCAGTACTTC. It specifies CASSQDVIAGREETQYF.

The rearrangement links TRBV6-4 to TRBJ2-2; 10 nucleotides match TRBD2. Germline CDR1 is MRHNA and CDR2 is SNTAGT. The CDR3 length is 15 residues. V was pared by 8 bases and J by 4 bases, with 7 bases of the junction left unmatched. The CDR3 loop is CASARTSGSTGELFF. CDR3 bases: TGTGCCAGCGCCAGGACTAGCGGTTCCACCGGGGAGCTGTTTTTT.

The chain recombines TRBV3-1 (or the pseudogene TRBV3-2) with TRBJ2-3; D gene ambiguous. The CDR3 has 16 amino acids. The V gene lost 4 bases and the J gene lost 8 bases, with 22 bases spanning the gap. The V gene's germline CDR1 is LGHDT and CDR2 YNNKEL (reference sequence). CDR3 nucleotides: TGTGCCAGCAGCCCCCTCTTGTCCGGCCTGGCCGGTACGCAGTATTTT. Its protein product is CASSPLLSGLAGTQYF.

The chain is built from TRBV6-2 or TRBV6-3 and TRBJ2-7, with 7 positions matching TRBD1. The germline V gene has CDR1 MNHEY and CDR2 SVGEGT. This CDR3 is 18 amino acids long. With V trimmed by 0 bases and J by 3 bases, 14 bases remained unmatched. For the CDR3, the DNA is TGTGCCAGCAGTTACTCAACCTCGCGGACAGGTGACTACTACGAGCAGTACTTC. Protein product: CASSYSTSRTGDYYEQYF.

J is TRBJ1-5 and V is TRBV7-9; D uncertain. V lost 4 bases and J 3 bases, leaving 13 bases between the germline ends. The germline gives CDR1 SEHNR, CDR2 FQNEAQ (reference sequence). This CDR3 comprises 15 residues. CDR3 sequence: CASSSEGLNNQPQHF. DNA of the CDR3: TGTGCCAGCAGCTCGGAAGGGCTTAACAATCAGCCCCAGCATTTT.

This clone has only one observation. This chain connects TRBV7-2 to TRBJ1-1, with 8 bases aligning to TRBD1. V dropped 6 bases and J dropped 4; count of bases not matched to a gene: 13. This CDR3 region has 16 residues. Germline-derived CDR1 and CDR2 are SGHTA and FQGNSA. CDR3 coding DNA: TGTGCCAGCAGATCCGGAGACAGGGGTGCGAGCACTGAAGCTTTCTTT. Translating it yields CASRSGDRGASTEAFF.

For this clone: The sample holds other DNA sequences that translate to the same CDR3. This chain joins TRBV5-1 and TRBJ1-1, with D possibly being TRBD1 (5 bases). The CDR3 is 13 residues long. Deletions cut 2 bases from V and 1 base from J, with 6 bases between. The germline V gene encodes CDR1 SGHRS and CDR2 YFSETQ. As DNA, the CDR3 is TGCGCCAGCAGCTTAGACAGGAACACTGAAGCTTTCTTT. Amino acids: CASSLDRNTEAFF.

V is TRBV15 and J is TRBJ2-1; D is uncertain. CDR1 and CDR2 (germline): LNHNV, YYDKDF (reference sequence). The CDR3 loop spans 14 amino acids. V was clipped by 2 bases and J by 8 bases, with 13 bases between them. DNA of the CDR3: TGTGCCACCAGCAGACCCCCGACATATGATGAGCAGTTCTTC. Its protein product is CATSRPPTYDEQFF.

The chain joins TRBV5-5 to TRBJ1-6, with D tentatively TRBD1 (5 bases). Trimming stripped 2 bases from V and 9 bases from J, with 9 bases between. Germline lookup yields CDR1 SGHKS and CDR2 YYEKEE (reference sequence). CDR3 length: 13 amino acids. CDR3 protein: CASSLTDSSPLHF. The CDR3 region has the DNA TGTGCCAGCAGCTTAACCGACAGTTCACCCCTCCACTTT.

V is TRBV24-1 and J is TRBJ2-2; D ambiguous. The germline V gene has CDR1 KGHDR and CDR2 SFDVKD. This CDR3 region has 18 residues. The V and J ends lost 3 bases and 8 bases respectively, with 24 bases between them. The CDR3 loop reads CATSDPPVIRPTLGELFF. CDR3 sequence (DNA): TGTGCCACCAGTGATCCCCCTGTAATACGACCAACCCTAGGGGAGCTGTTTTTT.

This sequence joins TRBV6-5 and TRBJ2-7; D is perhaps TRBD1 or TRBD2 (6 bases each). Germline CDR1 is MNHEY and CDR2 is SVGAGI. CDR3 length: 15 residues. V was clipped by 6 bases and J by 6 bases, with 21 bases between them. CDR3 bases: TGTGCCAGCAGCCGGGGGCCGGACTTGGGGAGCGAGCAGTACTTC. Translated, it gives CASSRGPDLGSEQYF.